This TCR beta chain derives from a study of T-cell reconstitution after alpha-beta-depleted transplantation in children. Whole-study findings and limits: Newly produced T cells mostly provided counts and TCRbeta diversity after one year, as hyperexpanded clones declined. There were reportedly several hundred expanded graft clones from which alpha-beta T cells came about two months after transplant. At day 60, the high TCRbeta diversity found in some patients originated from recipient T cells and thymic progenitors that had survived.

J was trimmed by 7 bases and V by 5 bases; bases with no gene match: 21. The CDR3 extends over 20 amino acids. A word on this clonotype: As yet, its antigen is unknown.

Using unique molecular identifiers, the investigators prepared the TCRbeta library. TCRdb used MiXCR to reprocess the PCR reads, holding one entry per CDR3 protein. Here the sample spans more than 400,000 distinct CDR3 sequences, over 10% being singletons. Material: PBMCs, mostly from graft donor cells, obtained 180 days after TCRalphabeta/CD19-depleted stem cell transplant. The genes are TRBV12-3 or TRBV12-4 and TRBJ2-1, with TRBD2 matching over 12 bases. This TCR was recovered from a female patient aged 2-9 years who had a stem cell transplant for aplastic anemia, so the T cells may come from the graft donor. CDR3 protein: CASSPSLRASGRGSENEQFF. In nucleotides, the CDR3 is TGTGCCAGCAGTCCTTCCTTGCGAGCTAGCGGGAGGGGGAGTGAGAATGAGCAGTTCTTC.